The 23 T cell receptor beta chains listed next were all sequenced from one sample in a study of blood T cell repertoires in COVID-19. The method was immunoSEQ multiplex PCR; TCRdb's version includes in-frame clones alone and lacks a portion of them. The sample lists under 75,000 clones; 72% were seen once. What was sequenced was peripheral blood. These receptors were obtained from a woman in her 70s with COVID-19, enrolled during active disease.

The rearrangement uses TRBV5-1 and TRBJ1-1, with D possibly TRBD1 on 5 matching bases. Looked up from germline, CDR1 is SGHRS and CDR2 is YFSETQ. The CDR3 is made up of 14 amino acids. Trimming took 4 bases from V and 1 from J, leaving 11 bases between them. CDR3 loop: CASSLNGGNTEAFF. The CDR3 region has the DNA TGCGCCAGCAGCCTTAACGGGGGGAACACTGAAGCTTTCTTT.

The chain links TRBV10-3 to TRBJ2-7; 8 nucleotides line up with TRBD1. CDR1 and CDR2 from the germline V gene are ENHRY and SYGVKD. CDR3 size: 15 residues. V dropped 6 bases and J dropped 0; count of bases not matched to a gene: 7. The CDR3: CAIRAPGQASYEQYF. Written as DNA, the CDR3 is TGTGCCATCAGGGCTCCGGGACAGGCCTCCTACGAGCAGTACTTC.

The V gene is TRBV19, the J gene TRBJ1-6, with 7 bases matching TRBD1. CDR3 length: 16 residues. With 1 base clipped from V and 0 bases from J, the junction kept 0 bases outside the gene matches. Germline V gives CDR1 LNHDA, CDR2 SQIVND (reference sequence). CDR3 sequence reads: CASSIGDSSYNSPLHF. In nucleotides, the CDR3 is TGTGCCAGTAGTATAGGGGACAGCTCCTATAATTCACCCCTCCACTTT.

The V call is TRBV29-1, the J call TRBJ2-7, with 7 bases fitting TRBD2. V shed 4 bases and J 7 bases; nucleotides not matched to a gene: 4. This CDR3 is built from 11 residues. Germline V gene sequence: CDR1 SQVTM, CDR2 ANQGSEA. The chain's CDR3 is CSVGSGGEQYV. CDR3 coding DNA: TGCAGCGTTGGGTCGGGGGGAGAGCAGTACGTC.

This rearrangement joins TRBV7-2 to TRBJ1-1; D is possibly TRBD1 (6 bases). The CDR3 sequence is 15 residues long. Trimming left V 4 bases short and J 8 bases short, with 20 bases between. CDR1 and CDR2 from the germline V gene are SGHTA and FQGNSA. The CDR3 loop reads CASSSHLVGGQEAFF. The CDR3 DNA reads TGTGCCAGCAGCTCCCATCTCGTTGGGGGACAAGAAGCTTTCTTT. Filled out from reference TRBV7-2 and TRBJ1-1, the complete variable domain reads GAGVSQSPSNKVTEKGKDVELRCDPISGHTALYWYRQSLGQGLEFLIYFQGNSAPDKSGLPSDRFSAERTGGSVSTLTIQRTQQEDSAVYLCASSSHLVGGQEAFFGQGTRLTVV.

CDR3 loop: CAISEEREAEQFF. The CDR3 DNA reads TGTGCCATCAGTGAAGAGAGGGAGGCTGAGCAGTTCTTC. This chain connects TRBV10-3 to TRBJ2-1; maybe TRBD2 (6 bases). The germline V and J ends were trimmed by 3 bases and 9 bases, with 12 bases remaining between them. This CDR3 spans 13 amino acids. Germline V gene lookup returns CDR1 ENHRY and CDR2 SYGVKD.

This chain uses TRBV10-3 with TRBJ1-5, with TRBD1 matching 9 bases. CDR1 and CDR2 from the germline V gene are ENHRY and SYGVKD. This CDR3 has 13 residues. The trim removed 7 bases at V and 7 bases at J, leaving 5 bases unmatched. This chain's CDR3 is CAIKGTGTQPQHF. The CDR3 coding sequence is TGTGCCATCAAAGGGACAGGGACCCAGCCCCAGCATTTT.

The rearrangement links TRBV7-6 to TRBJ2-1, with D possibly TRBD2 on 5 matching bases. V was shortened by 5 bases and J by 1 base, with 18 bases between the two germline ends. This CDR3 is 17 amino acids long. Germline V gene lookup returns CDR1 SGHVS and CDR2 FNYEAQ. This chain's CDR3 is CASSPPHEGGSYNEQFF. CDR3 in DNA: TGTGCCAGCAGCCCCCCTCACGAGGGCGGGTCCTACAATGAGCAGTTCTTC.

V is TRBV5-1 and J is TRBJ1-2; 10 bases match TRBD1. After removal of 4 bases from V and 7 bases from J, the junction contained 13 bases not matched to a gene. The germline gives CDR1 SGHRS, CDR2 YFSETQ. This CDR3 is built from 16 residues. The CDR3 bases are TGCGCCAGCAGCCAAACCAGGACAGGGGGAACGGGTGGCTACACCTTC. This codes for CASSQTRTGGTGGYTF.

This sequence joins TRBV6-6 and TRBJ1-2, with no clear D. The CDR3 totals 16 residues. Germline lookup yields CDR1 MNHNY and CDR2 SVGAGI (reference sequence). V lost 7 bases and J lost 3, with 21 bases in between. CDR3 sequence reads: CASTLKGLGNDYGYTF. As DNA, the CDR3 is TGTGCCAGCACCCTAAAAGGACTCGGTAATGACTATGGCTACACCTTC.

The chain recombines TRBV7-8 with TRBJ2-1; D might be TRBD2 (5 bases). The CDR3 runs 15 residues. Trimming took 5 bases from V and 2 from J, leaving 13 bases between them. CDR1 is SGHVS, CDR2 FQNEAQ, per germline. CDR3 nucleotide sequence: TGTGCCAGCAGCCACGAGGGTTGGACCTACAATGAGCAGTTCTTC. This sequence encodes CASSHEGWTYNEQFF.

The DNA of the CDR3 is TGTGCCAGCAGCCCGGGACTAGCGGGAGGTTATGAGCAGTTCTTC. As protein: CASSPGLAGGYEQFF. This sequence joins TRBV6-5 and TRBJ2-1; TRBD2 agrees at 15 bases. Trimming cost V 6 bases and J 8 bases; bases outside gene matches: 5. Germline V gene sequence: CDR1 MNHEY, CDR2 SVGAGI. The CDR3 sequence is 15 residues long.

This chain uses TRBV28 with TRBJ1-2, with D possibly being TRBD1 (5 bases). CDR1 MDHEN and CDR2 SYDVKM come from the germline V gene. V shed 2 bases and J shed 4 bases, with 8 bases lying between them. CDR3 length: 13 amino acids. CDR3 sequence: CASSLNGAYGYTF. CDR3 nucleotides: TGTGCCAGCAGTTTAAATGGGGCCTATGGCTACACCTTC.

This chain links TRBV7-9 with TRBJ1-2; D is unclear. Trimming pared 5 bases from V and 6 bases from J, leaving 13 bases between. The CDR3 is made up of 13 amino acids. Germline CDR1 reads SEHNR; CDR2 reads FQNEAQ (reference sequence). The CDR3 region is CASSPSGRDGYTF. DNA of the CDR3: TGTGCCAGCAGCCCATCGGGGAGGGATGGCTACACCTTC.

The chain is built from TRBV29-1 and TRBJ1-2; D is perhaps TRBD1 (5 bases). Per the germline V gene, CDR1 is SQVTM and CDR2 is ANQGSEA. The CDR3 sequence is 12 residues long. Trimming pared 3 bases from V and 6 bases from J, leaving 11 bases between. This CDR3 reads CSVEAGSDGYTF. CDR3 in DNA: TGCAGCGTTGAGGCAGGGTCGGATGGCTACACCTTC. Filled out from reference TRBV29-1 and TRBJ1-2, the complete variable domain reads SAVISQKPSRDICQRGTSLTIQCQVDSQVTMMFWYRQQPGQSLTLIATANQGSEATYESGFVIDKFPISRPNLTFSTLTVSNMSPEDSSIYLCSVEAGSDGYTFGSGTRLTVV.

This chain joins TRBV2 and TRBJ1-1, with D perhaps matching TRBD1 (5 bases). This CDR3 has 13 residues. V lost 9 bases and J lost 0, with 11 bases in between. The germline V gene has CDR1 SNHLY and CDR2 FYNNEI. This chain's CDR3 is CASQGRMNTEAFF. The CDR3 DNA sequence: TGTGCCAGTCAGGGCCGAATGAACACTGAAGCTTTCTTT.

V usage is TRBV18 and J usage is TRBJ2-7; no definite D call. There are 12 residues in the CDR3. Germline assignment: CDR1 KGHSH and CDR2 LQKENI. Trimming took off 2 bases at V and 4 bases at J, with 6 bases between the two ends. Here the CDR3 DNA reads TGTGCCAGCTCACCATCTGTTTACGAGCAGTACTTC. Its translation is CASSPSVYEQYF.

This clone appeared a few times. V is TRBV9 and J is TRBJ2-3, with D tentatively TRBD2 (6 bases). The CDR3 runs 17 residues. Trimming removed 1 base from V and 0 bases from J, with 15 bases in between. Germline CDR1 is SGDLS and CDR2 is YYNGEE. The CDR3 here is CASSVLGDSPSTDTQYF. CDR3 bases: TGTGCCAGCAGCGTATTGGGGGACTCACCTAGCACAGATACGCAGTATTTT. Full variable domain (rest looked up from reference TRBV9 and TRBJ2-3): DSGVTQTPKHLITATGQRVTLRCSPRSGDLSVYWYQQSLDQGLQFLIQYYNGEERAKGNILERFSAQQFPDLHSELNLSSLELGDSALYFCASSVLGDSPSTDTQYFGPGTRLTVL.

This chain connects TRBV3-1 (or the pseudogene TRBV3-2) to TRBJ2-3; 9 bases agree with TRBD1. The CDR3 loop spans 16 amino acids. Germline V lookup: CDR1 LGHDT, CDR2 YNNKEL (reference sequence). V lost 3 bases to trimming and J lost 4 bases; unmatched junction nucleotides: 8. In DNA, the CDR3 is TGTGCCAGCAGCCAGGGGACAGGGAGGACGGCAGATACGCAGTATTTT. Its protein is CASSQGTGRTADTQYF.

The CDR3 sequence: CASSDGRVHTEAFF. The CDR3 coding sequence is TGTGCCAGCAGCGACGGCAGGGTGCACACTGAAGCTTTCTTT. This sequence joins TRBV9 and TRBJ1-1; D may be TRBD1 (5 bases). CDR3 length: 14 residues. Trimming cost V 3 bases and J 3 bases, with 12 bases left between them. Germline CDR1 and CDR2: SGDLS and YYNGEE. Variable domain in full (rest from reference TRBV9 and TRBJ1-1): DSGVTQTPKHLITATGQRVTLRCSPRSGDLSVYWYQQSLDQGLQFLIQYYNGEERAKGNILERFSAQQFPDLHSELNLSSLELGDSALYFCASSDGRVHTEAFFGQGTRLTVV.

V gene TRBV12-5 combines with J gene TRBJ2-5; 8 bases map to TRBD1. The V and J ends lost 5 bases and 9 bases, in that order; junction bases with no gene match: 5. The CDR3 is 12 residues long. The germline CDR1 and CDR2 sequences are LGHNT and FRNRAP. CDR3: CASGLPDRAQYF. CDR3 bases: TGTGCTAGTGGTCTTCCGGACAGGGCCCAGTACTTC.

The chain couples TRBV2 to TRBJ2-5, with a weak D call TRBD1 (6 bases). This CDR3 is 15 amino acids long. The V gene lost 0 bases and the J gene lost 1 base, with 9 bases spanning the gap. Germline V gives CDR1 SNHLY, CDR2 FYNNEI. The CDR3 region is CASSEAWGPQETQYF. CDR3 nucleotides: TGTGCCAGCAGTGAAGCGTGGGGGCCCCAAGAGACCCAGTACTTC.

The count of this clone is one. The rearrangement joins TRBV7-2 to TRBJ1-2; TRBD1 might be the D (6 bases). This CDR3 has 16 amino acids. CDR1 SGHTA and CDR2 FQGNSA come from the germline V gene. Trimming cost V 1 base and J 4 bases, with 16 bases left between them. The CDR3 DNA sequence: TGTGCCAGCAGCTTAGGGGCGCGGGGGGCTCGCTATGGCTACACCTTC. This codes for CASSLGARGARYGYTF.